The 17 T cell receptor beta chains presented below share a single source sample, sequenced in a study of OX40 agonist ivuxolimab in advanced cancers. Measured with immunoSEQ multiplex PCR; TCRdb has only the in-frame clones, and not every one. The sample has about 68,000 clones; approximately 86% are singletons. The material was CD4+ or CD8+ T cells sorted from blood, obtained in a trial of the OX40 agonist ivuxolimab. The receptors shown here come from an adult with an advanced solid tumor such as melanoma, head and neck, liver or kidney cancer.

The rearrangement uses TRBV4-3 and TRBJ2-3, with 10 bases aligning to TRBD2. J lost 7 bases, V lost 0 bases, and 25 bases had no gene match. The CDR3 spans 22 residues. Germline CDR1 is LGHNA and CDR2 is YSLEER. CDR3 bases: TGCGCCAGCAGCCAAGATCTCAGCGGGGGGGCCAGGGTAAGCGGTAAGGGGTATACGCAGTATTTT. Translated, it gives CASSQDLSGGARVSGKGYTQYF.

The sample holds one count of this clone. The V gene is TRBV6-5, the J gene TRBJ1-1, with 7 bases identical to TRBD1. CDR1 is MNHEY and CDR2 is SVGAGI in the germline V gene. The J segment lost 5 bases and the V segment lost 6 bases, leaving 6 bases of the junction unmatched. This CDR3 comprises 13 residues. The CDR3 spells CASSKYRGTEAFF. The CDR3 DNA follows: TGTGCCAGCAGCAAATACAGGGGAACTGAAGCTTTCTTT.

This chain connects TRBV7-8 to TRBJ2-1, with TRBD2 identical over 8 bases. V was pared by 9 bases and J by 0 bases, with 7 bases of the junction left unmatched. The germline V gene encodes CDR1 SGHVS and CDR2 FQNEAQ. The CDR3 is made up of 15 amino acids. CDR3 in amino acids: CASSAGGGSYNEQFF. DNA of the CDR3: TGTGCCAGTTCCGCGGGGGGCGGCTCCTACAATGAGCAGTTCTTC.

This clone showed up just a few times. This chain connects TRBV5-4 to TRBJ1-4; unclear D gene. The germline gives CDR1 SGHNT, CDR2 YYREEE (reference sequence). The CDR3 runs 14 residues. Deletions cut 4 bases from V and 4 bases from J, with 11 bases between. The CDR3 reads CASSPKGLNEKLFF. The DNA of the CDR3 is TGTGCCAGCAGCCCCAAAGGTCTTAATGAAAAACTGTTTTTT.

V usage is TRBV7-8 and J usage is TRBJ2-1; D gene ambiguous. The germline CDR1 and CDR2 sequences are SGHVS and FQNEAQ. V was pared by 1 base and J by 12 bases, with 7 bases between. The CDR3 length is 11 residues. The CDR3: CASSLVDSQFF. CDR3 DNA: TGTGCCAGCAGCTTAGTGGATTCGCAGTTCTTC.

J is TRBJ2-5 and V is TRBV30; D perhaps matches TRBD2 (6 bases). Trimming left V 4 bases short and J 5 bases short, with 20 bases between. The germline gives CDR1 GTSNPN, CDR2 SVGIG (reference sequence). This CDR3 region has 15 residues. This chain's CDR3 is CAWTPKLGGAETQYF. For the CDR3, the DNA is TGTGCCTGGACCCCTAAGTTGGGGGGTGCGGAGACCCAGTACTTC.

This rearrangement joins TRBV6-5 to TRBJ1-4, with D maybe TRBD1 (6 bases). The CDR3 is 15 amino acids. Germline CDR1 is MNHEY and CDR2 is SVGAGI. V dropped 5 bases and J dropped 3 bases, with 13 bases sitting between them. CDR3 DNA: TGTGCCAGCAGTCAGAGGACAGAAGCTAATGAAAAACTGTTTTTT. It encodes CASSQRTEANEKLFF.

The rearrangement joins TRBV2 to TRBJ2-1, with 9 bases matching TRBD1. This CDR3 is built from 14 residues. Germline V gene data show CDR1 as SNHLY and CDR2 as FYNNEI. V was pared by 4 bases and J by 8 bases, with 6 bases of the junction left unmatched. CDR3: CASSAEQGAHEQFF. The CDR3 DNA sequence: TGTGCCAGCAGTGCCGAACAGGGGGCTCATGAGCAGTTCTTC. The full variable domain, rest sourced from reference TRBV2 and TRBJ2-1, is EPEVTQTPSHQVTQMGQEVILRCVPISNHLYFYWYRQILGQKVEFLVSFYNNEISEKSEIFDDQFSVERPDGSNFTLKIRSTKLEDSAMYFCASSAEQGAHEQFFGPGTRLTVL.

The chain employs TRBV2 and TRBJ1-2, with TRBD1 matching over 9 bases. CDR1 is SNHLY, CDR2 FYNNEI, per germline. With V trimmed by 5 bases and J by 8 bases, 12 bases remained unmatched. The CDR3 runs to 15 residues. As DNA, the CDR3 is TGTGCCAGCAGTTCCCTGGGGGACAGGGTTATAGGCTACACCTTC. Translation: CASSSLGDRVIGYTF.

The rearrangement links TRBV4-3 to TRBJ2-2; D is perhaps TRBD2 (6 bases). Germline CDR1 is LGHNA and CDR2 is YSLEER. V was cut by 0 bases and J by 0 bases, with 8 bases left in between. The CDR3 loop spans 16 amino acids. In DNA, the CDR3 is TGCGCCAGCAGCCAAGAAGGGACTCCGAACACCGGGGAGCTGTTTTTT. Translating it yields CASSQEGTPNTGELFF.

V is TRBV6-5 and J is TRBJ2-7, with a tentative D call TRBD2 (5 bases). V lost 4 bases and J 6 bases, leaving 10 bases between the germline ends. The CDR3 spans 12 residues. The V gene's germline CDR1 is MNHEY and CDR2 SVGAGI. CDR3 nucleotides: TGTGCCAGCAGTTCACTAGTAGGCGAGCAGTACTTC. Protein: CASSSLVGEQYF.

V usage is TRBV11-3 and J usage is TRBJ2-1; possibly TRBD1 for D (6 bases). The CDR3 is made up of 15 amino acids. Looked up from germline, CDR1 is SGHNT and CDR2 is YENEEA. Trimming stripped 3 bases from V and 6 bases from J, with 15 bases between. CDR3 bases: TGTGCCAGCAGCTTCCAGGGGAGTCTAGCCAATGAGCAGTTCTTC. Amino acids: CASSFQGSLANEQFF.

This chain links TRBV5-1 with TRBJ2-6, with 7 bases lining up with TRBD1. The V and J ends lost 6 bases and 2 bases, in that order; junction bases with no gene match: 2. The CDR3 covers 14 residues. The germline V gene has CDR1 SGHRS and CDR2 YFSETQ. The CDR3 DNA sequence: TGCGCCAGCACCGGACAGGCTGGGGCCAACGTCCTGACTTTC. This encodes CASTGQAGANVLTF.

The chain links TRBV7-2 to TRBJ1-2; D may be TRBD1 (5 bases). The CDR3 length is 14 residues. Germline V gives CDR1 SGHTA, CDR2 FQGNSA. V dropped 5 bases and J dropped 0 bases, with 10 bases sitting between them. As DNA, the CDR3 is TGTGCCAGCAGCCTCAGACAGTCTAACTATGGCTACACCTTC. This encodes CASSLRQSNYGYTF.

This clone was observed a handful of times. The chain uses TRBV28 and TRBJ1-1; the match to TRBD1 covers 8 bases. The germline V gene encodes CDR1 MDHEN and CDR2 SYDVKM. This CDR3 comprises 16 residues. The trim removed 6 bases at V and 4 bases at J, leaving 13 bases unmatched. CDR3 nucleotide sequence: TGTGCCAGCAGCAGTTGGGCCCTTACAGGGGGCACTGAAGCTTTCTTT. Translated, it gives CASSSWALTGGTEAFF.

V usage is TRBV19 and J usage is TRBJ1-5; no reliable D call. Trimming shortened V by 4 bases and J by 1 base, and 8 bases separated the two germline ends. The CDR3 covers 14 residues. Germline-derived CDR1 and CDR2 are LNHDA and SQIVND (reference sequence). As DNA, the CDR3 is TGTGCCAGTAGTAGCAGACCAAGCAATCAGCCCCAGCATTTT. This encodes CASSSRPSNQPQHF.

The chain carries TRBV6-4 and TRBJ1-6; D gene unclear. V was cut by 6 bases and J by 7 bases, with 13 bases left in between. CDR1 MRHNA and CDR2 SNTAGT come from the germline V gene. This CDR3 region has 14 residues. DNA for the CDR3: TGTGCCAGCAGAGATACCTCTAGGAATTCACCCCTCCACTTT. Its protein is CASRDTSRNSPLHF.